This TCR beta chain was identified during a study of T cells in Graves' hyperthyroidism and ophthalmopathy. Study-level findings and limits: Most clonotypes expanded in thyroid above 0.001 were likewise present in blood.

Exclusions: uncontrolled infection, other autoimmune disease, pregnancy, lactation. The authors took PBMCs from over 8.5 ml fresh peripheral blood. CDR1 and CDR2 (germline): DFQATT, SNEGSKA (reference sequence). The CDR3 contains 11 residues. The V and J ends lost 4 bases and 3 bases respectively, with 7 bases between them. There are many counts of this clonotype. Its target is not known. RNA transcripts provided the source from which TCR beta CDR3 regions were amplified. HTBI primers were employed in a first-round RT-PCR of the TCR CDR3. TCRdb processed the multiplex PCR reads anew with MiXCR; each CDR3 protein has one entry. The sample records fewer than 600,000 distinct CDR3 sequences, about 15% being singletons.

The chain has TRBV20-1 and TRBJ2-7; D possibly corresponds to TRBD2 (6 bases). Sequenced sample: blood. This TCR was recovered from a woman between 35 and 50 years old with Graves' hyperthyroidism. The chain's CDR3 is CSAMRDYEQYF. Written as DNA, the CDR3 is TGCAGTGCTATGCGGGACTACGAGCAGTACTTC.